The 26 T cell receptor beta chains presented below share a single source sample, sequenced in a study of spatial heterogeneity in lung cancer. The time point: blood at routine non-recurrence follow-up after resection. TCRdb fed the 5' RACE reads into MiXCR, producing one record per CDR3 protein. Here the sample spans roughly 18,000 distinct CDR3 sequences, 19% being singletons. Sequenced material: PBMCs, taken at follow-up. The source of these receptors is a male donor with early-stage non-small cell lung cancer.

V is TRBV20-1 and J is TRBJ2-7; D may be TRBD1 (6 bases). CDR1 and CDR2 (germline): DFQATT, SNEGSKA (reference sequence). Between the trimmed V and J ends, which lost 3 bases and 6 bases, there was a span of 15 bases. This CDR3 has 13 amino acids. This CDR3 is CSASSTTGREQYF. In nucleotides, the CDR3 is TGCAGTGCTAGTTCGACCACAGGGCGCGAGCAGTACTTC.

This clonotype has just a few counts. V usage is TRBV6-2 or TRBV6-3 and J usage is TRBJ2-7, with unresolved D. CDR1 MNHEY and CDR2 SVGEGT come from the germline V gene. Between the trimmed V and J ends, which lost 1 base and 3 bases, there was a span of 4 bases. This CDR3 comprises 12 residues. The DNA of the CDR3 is TGTGCCAGCAGTTACTACCGCTACGAGCAGTACTTC. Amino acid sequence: CASSYYRYEQYF.

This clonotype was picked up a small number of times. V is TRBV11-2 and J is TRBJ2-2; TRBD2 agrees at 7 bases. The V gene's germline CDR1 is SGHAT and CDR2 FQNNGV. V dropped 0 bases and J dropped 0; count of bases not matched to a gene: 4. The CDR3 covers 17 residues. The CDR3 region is CASSLDRDYTNTGELFF. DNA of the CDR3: TGTGCCAGCAGCTTAGACCGGGACTACACGAACACCGGGGAGCTGTTTTTT.

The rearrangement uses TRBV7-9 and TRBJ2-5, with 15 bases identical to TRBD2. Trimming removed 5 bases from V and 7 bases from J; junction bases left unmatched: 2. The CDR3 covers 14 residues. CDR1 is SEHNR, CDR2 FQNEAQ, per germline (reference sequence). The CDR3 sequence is CASSRTSGRATQYF. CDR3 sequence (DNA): TGTGCCAGCAGCCGGACTAGCGGGAGGGCGACCCAGTACTTC.

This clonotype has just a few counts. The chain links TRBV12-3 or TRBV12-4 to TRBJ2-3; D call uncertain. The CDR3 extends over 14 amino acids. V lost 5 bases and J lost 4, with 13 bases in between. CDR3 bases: TGTGCCAGCAGTCCAGAAACCCACTCAGATACGCAGTATTTT. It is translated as CASSPETHSDTQYF.

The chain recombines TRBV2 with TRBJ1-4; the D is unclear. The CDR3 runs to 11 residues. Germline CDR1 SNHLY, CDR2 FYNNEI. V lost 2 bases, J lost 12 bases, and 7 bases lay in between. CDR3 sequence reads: CASSEMDELFF. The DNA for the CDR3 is TGTGCCAGCAGTGAAATGGATGAACTGTTTTTT. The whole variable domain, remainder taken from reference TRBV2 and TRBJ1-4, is EPEVTQTPSHQVTQMGQEVILRCVPISNHLYFYWYRQILGQKVEFLVSFYNNEISEKSEIFDDQFSVERPDGSNFTLKIRSTKLEDSAMYFCASSEMDELFFGSGTQLSVL.

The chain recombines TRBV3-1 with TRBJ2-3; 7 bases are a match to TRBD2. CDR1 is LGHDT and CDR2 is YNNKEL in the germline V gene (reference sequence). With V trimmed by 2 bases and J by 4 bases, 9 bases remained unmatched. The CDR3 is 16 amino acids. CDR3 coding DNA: TGTGCCAGCAGCCAATCGGTGAGCGGGGAGGCAGATACGCAGTATTTT. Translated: CASSQSVSGEADTQYF.

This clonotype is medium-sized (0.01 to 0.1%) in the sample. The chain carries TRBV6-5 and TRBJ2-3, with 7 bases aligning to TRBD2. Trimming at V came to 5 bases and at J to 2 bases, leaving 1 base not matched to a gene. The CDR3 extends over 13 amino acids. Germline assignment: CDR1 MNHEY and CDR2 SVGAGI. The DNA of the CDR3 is TGTGCCAGCAGTCGGGACTACACAGATACGCAGTATTTT. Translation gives CASSRDYTDTQYF.

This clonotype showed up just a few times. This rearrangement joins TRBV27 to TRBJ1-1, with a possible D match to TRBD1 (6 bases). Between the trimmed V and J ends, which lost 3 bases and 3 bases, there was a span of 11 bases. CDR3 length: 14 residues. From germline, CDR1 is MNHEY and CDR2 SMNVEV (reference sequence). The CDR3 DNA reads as TGTGCCAGCAGTTTTCTAGGGGGTGACACTGAAGCTTTCTTT. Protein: CASSFLGGDTEAFF.

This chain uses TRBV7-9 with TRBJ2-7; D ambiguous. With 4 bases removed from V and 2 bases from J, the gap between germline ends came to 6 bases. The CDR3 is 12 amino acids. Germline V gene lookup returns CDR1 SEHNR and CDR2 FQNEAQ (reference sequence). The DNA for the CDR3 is TGTGCCAGCAGCTCGACCACCTACGAGCAGTACTTC. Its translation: CASSSTTYEQYF.

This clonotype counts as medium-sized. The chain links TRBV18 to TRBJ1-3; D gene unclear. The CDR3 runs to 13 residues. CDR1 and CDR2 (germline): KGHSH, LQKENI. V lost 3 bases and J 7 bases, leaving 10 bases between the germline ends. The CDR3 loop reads CASSPSDANTIYF. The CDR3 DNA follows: TGTGCCAGCTCACCCTCCGATGCGAACACCATATATTTT.

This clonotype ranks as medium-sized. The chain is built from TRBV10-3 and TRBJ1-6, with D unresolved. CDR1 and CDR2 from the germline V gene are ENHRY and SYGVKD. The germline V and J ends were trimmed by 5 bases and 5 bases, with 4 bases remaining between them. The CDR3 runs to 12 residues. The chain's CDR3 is CAISMNNSPLHF. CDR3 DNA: TGTGCCATCAGTATGAATAATTCACCCCTCCACTTT.

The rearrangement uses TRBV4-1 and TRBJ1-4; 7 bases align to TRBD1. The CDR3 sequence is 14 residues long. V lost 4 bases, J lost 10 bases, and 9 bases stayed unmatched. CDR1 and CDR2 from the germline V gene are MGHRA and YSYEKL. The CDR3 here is CASSRWDSKGKLFF. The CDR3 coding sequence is TGCGCCAGCAGCCGCTGGGACAGTAAGGGAAAACTGTTTTTT.

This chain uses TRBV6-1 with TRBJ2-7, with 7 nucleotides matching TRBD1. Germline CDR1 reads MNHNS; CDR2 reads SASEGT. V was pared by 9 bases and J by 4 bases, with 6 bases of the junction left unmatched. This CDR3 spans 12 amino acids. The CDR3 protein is CASFDRVYEQYF. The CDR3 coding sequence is TGTGCCAGTTTCGACAGGGTGTACGAGCAGTACTTC.

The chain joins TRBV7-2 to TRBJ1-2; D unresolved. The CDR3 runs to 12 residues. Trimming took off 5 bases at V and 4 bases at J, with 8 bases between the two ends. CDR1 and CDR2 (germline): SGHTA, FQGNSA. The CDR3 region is CASSLTLYGYTF. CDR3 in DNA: TGTGCCAGCAGCCTGACCCTCTATGGCTACACCTTC.

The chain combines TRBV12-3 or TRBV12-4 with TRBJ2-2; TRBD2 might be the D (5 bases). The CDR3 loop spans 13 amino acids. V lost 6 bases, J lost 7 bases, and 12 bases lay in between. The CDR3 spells CASRRVGDGELFF. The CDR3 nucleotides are TGTGCCAGCAGAAGGGTCGGGGACGGGGAGCTGTTTTTT.

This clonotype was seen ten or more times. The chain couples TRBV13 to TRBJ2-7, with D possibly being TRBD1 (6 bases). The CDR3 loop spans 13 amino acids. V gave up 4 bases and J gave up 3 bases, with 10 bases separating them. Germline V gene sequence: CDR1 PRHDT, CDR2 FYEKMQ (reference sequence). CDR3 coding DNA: TGTGCCAGCAGCTATAAGGACAGCTACGAGCAGTACTTC. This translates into CASSYKDSYEQYF. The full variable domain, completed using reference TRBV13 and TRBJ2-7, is AAGVIQSPRHLIKEKRETATLKCYPIPRHDTVYWYQQGPGQDPQFLISFYEKMQSDKGSIPDRFSAQQFSDYHSELNMSSLELGDSALYFCASSYKDSYEQYFGPGTRLTVT.

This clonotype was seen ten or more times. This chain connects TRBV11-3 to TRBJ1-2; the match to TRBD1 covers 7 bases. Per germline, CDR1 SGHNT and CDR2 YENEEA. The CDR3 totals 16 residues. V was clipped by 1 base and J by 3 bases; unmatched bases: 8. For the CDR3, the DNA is TGTGCCAGCAGCTTAGGCGGAGGGGGCGAAGACTATGGCTACACCTTC. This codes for CASSLGGGGEDYGYTF.

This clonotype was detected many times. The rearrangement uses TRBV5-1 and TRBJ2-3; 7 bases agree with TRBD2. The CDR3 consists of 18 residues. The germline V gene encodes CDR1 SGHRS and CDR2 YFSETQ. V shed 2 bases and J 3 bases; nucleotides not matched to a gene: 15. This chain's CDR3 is CASSLSASGTTGTDTQYF. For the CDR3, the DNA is TGCGCCAGCAGCTTATCGGCTAGCGGTACTACTGGTACAGATACGCAGTATTTT.

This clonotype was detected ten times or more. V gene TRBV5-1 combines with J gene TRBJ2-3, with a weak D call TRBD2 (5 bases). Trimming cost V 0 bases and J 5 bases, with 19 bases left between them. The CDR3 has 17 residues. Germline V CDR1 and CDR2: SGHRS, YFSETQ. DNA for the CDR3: TGCGCCAGCAGCTTGGAATCGGCGGGTCCACGGGGAGATACGCAGTATTTT. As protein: CASSLESAGPRGDTQYF.

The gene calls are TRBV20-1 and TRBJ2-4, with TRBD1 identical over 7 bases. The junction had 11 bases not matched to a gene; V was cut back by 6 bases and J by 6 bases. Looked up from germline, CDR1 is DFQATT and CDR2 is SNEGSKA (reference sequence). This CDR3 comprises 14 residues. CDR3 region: CSAVPQGELNIQYF. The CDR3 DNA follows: TGCAGTGCCGTCCCTCAGGGGGAGTTAAACATTCAGTACTTC.

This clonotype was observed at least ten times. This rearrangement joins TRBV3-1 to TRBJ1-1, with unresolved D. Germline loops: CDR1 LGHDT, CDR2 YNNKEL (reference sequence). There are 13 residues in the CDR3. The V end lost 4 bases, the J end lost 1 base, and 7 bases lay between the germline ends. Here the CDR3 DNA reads TGTGCCAGCAGCCGGACTTCGAACACTGAAGCTTTCTTT. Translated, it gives CASSRTSNTEAFF.

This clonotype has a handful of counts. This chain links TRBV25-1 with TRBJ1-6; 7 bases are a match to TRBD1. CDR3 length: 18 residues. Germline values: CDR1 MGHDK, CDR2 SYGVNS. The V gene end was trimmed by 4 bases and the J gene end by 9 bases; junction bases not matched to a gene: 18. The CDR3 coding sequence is TGTGCCAGCAGTGGCCCAGAGGTTCGACAGGGATGGGGTTCACCCCTCCACTTT. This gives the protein CASSGPEVRQGWGSPLHF.

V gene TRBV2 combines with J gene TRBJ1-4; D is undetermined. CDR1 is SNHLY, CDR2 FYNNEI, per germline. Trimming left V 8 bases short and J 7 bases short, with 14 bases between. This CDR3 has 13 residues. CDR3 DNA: TGTGCCAGCGGTATAAGGACCGCTGAAAAACTGTTTTTT. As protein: CASGIRTAEKLFF.

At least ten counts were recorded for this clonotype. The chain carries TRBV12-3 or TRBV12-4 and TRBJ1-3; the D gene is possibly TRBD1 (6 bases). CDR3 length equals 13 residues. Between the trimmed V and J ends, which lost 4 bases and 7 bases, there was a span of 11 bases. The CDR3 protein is CASSWGLGNTIYF. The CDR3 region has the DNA TGTGCCAGCAGTTGGGGGCTTGGGAACACCATATATTTT.

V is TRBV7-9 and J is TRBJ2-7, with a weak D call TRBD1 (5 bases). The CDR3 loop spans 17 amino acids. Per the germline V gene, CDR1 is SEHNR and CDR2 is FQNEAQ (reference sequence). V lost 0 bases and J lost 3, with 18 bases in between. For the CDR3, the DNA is TGTGCCAGCAGCTTAGCGCAAGTACCGGACACATACTACGAGCAGTACTTC. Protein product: CASSLAQVPDTYYEQYF.